This passage covers 9 T cell receptor beta chains from one sample sequenced in a study of cytomegalovirus exposure and HLA in healthy donors. The primer mix had 60 Vbeta and 13 Jbeta primers. The assay was immunoSEQ multiplex PCR, and TCRdb's table has in-frame clones only and misses some. The profile shows over 45,000 clones, about four fifths of them singletons. Source material: PBMCs. The receptors stem from a female donor in good health and CMV-seronegative.

The chain joins TRBV9 to TRBJ1-2; 7 nucleotides line up with TRBD1. The CDR3 covers 15 residues. J gave up 4 bases and V 3 bases, and 9 bases lay outside the gene matches. Germline CDR1 is SGDLS and CDR2 is YYNGEE. CDR3 sequence reads: CASSDQLQGIYGYTF. CDR3 DNA sequence: TGTGCCAGCAGCGACCAGTTACAGGGGATCTATGGCTACACCTTC.

This clone was seen only once. This sequence joins TRBV2 and TRBJ1-1, with a tentative D call TRBD1 (6 bases). From germline, CDR1 is SNHLY and CDR2 FYNNEI. The CDR3 has 15 amino acids. The germline V and J ends were trimmed by 6 bases and 2 bases, with 16 bases remaining between them. The CDR3 spells CASRRGTGHNTEAFF. The CDR3 nucleotides read TGTGCCAGCAGGAGGGGGACGGGGCACAACACTGAAGCTTTCTTT.

V usage is TRBV7-2 and J usage is TRBJ1-2; the D gene is possibly TRBD1 (5 bases). Trimming shortened V by 5 bases and J by 5 bases, and 15 bases separated the two germline ends. The CDR3 covers 14 residues. Per germline, CDR1 SGHTA and CDR2 FQGNSA. The CDR3 nucleotides read TGTGCCAGCAGCGGGGGGGGGACGGGGTATGGCTACACCTTC. Translated, it gives CASSGGGTGYGYTF.

This chain connects TRBV29-1 to TRBJ1-5; D might be TRBD1 (6 bases). Germline loops: CDR1 SQVTM, CDR2 ANQGSEA. Between the trimmed V and J ends, which lost 5 bases and 1 base, there was a span of 15 bases. The CDR3 extends over 15 amino acids. CDR3 sequence: CSVTQGSGSNQPQHF. Written as DNA, the CDR3 is TGCAGCGTTACCCAGGGGTCCGGGAGCAATCAGCCCCAGCATTTT.

This rearrangement joins TRBV11-2 to TRBJ2-1, with D perhaps TRBD2 (6 bases). V lost 3 bases to trimming and J lost 7 bases, with 7 bases between them. Germline loops: CDR1 SGHAT, CDR2 FQNNGV. The CDR3 extends over 12 amino acids. DNA for the CDR3: TGTGCCAGCAGCTTGGCGGGGAATGAGCAGTTCTTC. This gives the protein CASSLAGNEQFF.

This clone was observed a single time. The V call is TRBV9, the J call TRBJ2-3; D is perhaps TRBD1 (6 bases). CDR1 and CDR2 (germline): SGDLS, YYNGEE. The CDR3 has 14 amino acids. V lost 0 bases, J lost 3 bases, and 8 bases lay in between. The CDR3 spells CASSVVQGTDTQYF. The DNA of the CDR3 is TGTGCCAGCAGCGTAGTACAGGGTACAGATACGCAGTATTTT.

As regards this clone: Sequence at one end of the junction differs from germline and may be a read error. The genes are TRBV29-1 and TRBJ1-1; D is unclear. The CDR3 length is 13 residues. Per the germline V gene, CDR1 is SQVTM and CDR2 is ANQGSEA. The chain's CDR3 is CSVEGSMNTEAFF. CDR3 nucleotide sequence: TGCAGCGTGGAAGGGAGCATGAACACTGAAGCTTTCTTT.

The CDR3 bases are TGTGCCAGCTGTAGGGGAGGACTAGACTATGGCTACACCTTC. This gives the protein CASCRGGLDYGYTF. The chain has TRBV9 and TRBJ1-2, with D perhaps matching TRBD1 (5 bases). V was pared by 7 bases and J by 3 bases, with 16 bases between. CDR1 is SGDLS, CDR2 YYNGEE, per germline. The CDR3 sequence is 14 residues long.

The V call is TRBV9, the J call TRBJ1-2, with 7 nucleotides matching TRBD1. The germline CDR1 and CDR2 sequences are SGDLS and YYNGEE. Trimming removed 1 base from V and 1 base from J; junction bases left unmatched: 4. This CDR3 contains 15 residues. The CDR3 sequence: CASSVTGTDNYGYTF. CDR3 coding DNA: TGTGCCAGCAGCGTAACCGGGACAGATAACTATGGCTACACCTTC.